Below, one T cell receptor beta chain is given with its context. This entry belongs to a study of OX40 agonist ivuxolimab in advanced cancers. Trimming removed 7 bases from V and 4 bases from J, with 14 bases in between. CDR1 is SGHRS and CDR2 is YFSETQ in the germline V gene. This CDR3 contains 13 residues. Repertoires were generated with immunoSEQ multiplex PCR, while TCRdb's copy carries only in-frame clones and drops some. The sample has under 100,000 clones, around 93% seen once. The sequence was obtained from an adult with an advanced solid tumor such as melanoma, head and neck, liver or kidney cancer. This material consisted of CD4+ or CD8+ T cells sorted from blood, taken in a trial of the OX40 agonist ivuxolimab. The chain combines TRBV5-1 with TRBJ2-5; D gene unclear. The DNA for the CDR3 is TGCGCCAGCTCGAACTCGGACCGAGAGACCCAGTACTTC. Translating it yields CASSNSDRETQYF. The variable domain in full, completed from reference TRBV5-1 and TRBJ2-5, reads KAGVTQTPRYLIKTRGQQVTLSCSPISGHRSVSWYQQTPGQGLQFLFEYFSETQRNKGNFPGRFSGRQFSNSRSEMNVSTLELGDSALYLCASSNSDRETQYFGPGTRLLVL.